These 21 T cell receptor beta chains were sequenced from one sample in a study of blood T cells in healthy people across ages (dated by TCRdb to 2015 to 2017). The receptor library was made with 5' RACE. TCRdb names Illumina HiSeq 2500 as the instrument used. The second PCR ran for about 7 to 11 cycles and used a J-beta primer mix along with a sample-barcoded 5' primer. TCRdb trimmed the raw reads at Q25, called clones with MiXCR and kept productive beta chains. For every CDR3 protein sequence, its rows merge into one entry that carries the most common genes and DNA. The sample has fewer than 750,000 distinct CDR3 sequences on record, approximately 52% of them singletons. Of the sample, approximately 12% is held by the ten largest clones. The specimen sequenced was blood. These receptors were obtained from a woman of 80 years or more in good health.

Concerning this clonotype: One base away lies a much larger clone, so this may be a sequencing read error. DNA of the CDR3: TGTGCCAGCAGCGCGGGGGGACGGGACTTCTACGAGCAGTACTTC. It yields the protein CASSAGGRDFYEQYF. V usage is TRBV9 and J usage is TRBJ2-7; 7 positions match TRBD2. The V gene's germline CDR1 is SGDLS and CDR2 YYNGEE. CDR3 length equals 15 residues. J was trimmed by 3 bases and V by 3 bases; bases with no gene match: 9.

CDR3 amino acids: CASSVDMAGTQYF. CDR3 nucleotides: TGTGCCAGCAGCGTAGACATGGCAGGGACGCAGTATTTT. This chain links TRBV9 with TRBJ2-3; D is possibly TRBD1 (5 bases). In germline, CDR1 is SGDLS, CDR2 YYNGEE. V lost 0 bases to trimming and J lost 9 bases, with 11 bases between them. This CDR3 has 13 amino acids.

The rearrangement joins TRBV7-6 to TRBJ2-3; the match to TRBD1 covers 8 bases. The ends lost 5 bases at V and 5 bases at J; junction bases unmatched: 9. Germline CDR1 reads SGHVS; CDR2 reads FNYEAQ. This CDR3 is 15 amino acids long. This CDR3 reads CASSGSGQVIDTQYF. The DNA for the CDR3 is TGTGCCAGCAGCGGATCGGGACAGGTGATAGATACGCAGTATTTT.

This chain connects TRBV4-2 to TRBJ2-3, with TRBD2 as a possible D gene (6 bases). The germline V gene encodes CDR1 LGHNA and CDR2 YNFKEQ. Trimming stripped 1 base from V and 2 bases from J, with 10 bases between. This CDR3 comprises 15 residues. The CDR3 protein is CASSQVLATTDTQYF. CDR3 coding DNA: TGTGCCAGCAGCCAAGTTCTAGCGACCACAGATACGCAGTATTTT.

This clonotype came up a few times. The chain carries TRBV27 and TRBJ2-3, with 12 bases fitting TRBD2. J gave up 5 bases and V 3 bases, and 12 bases lay outside the gene matches. The germline gives CDR1 MNHEY, CDR2 SMNVEV (reference sequence). The CDR3 contains 18 residues. CDR3 residues: CASSFTSGGRDFRDTQYF. The DNA of the CDR3 is TGTGCCAGCAGTTTTACTAGCGGGGGGCGGGATTTCAGAGATACGCAGTATTTT.

Ten or more counts support this clonotype. The chain couples TRBV7-2 to TRBJ1-2; no firm D call. The CDR3 sequence is 13 residues long. Germline V gene lookup returns CDR1 SGHTA and CDR2 FQGNSA. Trimming shortened V by 2 bases and J by 4 bases, and 8 bases separated the two germline ends. The CDR3 reads CASSLLGPYGYTF. CDR3 nucleotide sequence: TGTGCCAGCAGCTTACTGGGTCCCTATGGCTACACCTTC.

With respect to this clonotype: One junction end does not reproduce the germline sequence, and a read error may be involved. The V gene is TRBV5-1, the J gene TRBJ2-7; 10 positions agree with TRBD2. Germline V gene data show CDR1 as SGHRS and CDR2 as YFSETQ. The CDR3 is 15 amino acids. The CDR3 protein is CASSWGLAYTYEQHF. The CDR3 nucleotides are TGCGCCAGCAGCTGGGGACTAGCGTATACGTACGAGCAGCACTTC.

This clonotype was counted between two and nine times. This chain joins TRBV7-9 and TRBJ2-7; D is possibly TRBD1 (5 bases). CDR1 and CDR2 (germline): SEHNR, FQNEAQ (reference sequence). CDR3 length: 15 residues. Trimming stripped 4 bases from V and 5 bases from J, with 18 bases between. The DNA of the CDR3 is TGTGCCAGCAGCTCGCGTTGGACAACGGGCCACGAGCAGTACTTC. Translating gives CASSSRWTTGHEQYF.

V usage is TRBV9 and J usage is TRBJ2-7, with no clear D. The CDR3 covers 13 residues. Trimming shortened V by 4 bases and J by 1 base, and 9 bases separated the two germline ends. From germline, CDR1 is SGDLS and CDR2 YYNGEE. The CDR3 protein is CASSPTESYEQYF. CDR3 DNA: TGTGCCAGCAGCCCGACTGAATCCTACGAGCAGTACTTC.

V and J are TRBV29-1 and TRBJ2-3, with D hard to call. V was clipped by 5 bases and J by 3 bases, with 12 bases between them. CDR1 and CDR2 from the germline V gene are SQVTM and ANQGSEA. This CDR3 is 13 amino acids long. DNA of the CDR3: TGCAGCGTTCATCCACTTGGGACAGATACGCAGTATTTT. The encoded protein is CSVHPLGTDTQYF.

In this sample, this clonotype turned up a few times. This chain connects TRBV28 to TRBJ2-6; 9 bases are shared with TRBD2. The junction had 6 bases not matched to a gene; V was cut back by 6 bases and J by 0 bases. CDR3 length equals 17 residues. The germline gives CDR1 MDHEN, CDR2 SYDVKM. This CDR3 reads CASRSTSGYSGANVLTF. CDR3 bases: TGTGCCAGCAGGTCAACTAGCGGGTACTCTGGGGCCAACGTCCTGACTTTC.

This clonotype was recorded many times. This chain joins TRBV18 and TRBJ2-5; D possibly corresponds to TRBD2 (6 bases). Trimming pared 3 bases from V and 6 bases from J, leaving 14 bases between. This CDR3 is 14 amino acids long. Germline CDR1 is KGHSH and CDR2 is LQKENI. The CDR3: CASSPPPGLKTQYF. CDR3 in DNA: TGTGCCAGCTCACCGCCCCCGGGACTGAAGACCCAGTACTTC.

This clonotype was found a few times. This sequence joins TRBV4-1 and TRBJ2-5; D uncertain. Looked up from germline, CDR1 is MGHRA and CDR2 is YSYEKL. The ends were cut back, 0 bases at V and 6 bases at J, with 8 bases in the middle. The CDR3 consists of 13 residues. The CDR3 is CASSQDLGQTQYF. As DNA, the CDR3 is TGCGCCAGCAGCCAAGATTTAGGGCAGACCCAGTACTTC.

This sequence joins TRBV10-3 and TRBJ2-4; 7 bases are shared with TRBD2. The germline V gene encodes CDR1 ENHRY and CDR2 SYGVKD. After removal of 6 bases from V and 9 bases from J, the junction contained 8 bases not matched to a gene. The CDR3 consists of 13 residues. The CDR3 region is CAIRGTGEGIQYF. The CDR3 DNA is TGTGCCATCAGGGGAACGGGGGAGGGCATTCAGTACTTC.

Many counts were recorded for this clonotype. The rearrangement uses TRBV28 and TRBJ2-1; either TRBD1 or TRBD2 may fit D (5 bases each). Germline CDR1 reads MDHEN; CDR2 reads SYDVKM. V lost 6 bases and J lost 9, with 21 bases in between. The CDR3 is 15 residues long. CDR3 loop: CASSRPDQGRGEQFF. The CDR3 nucleotides are TGTGCCAGCAGCCGCCCCGATCAGGGACGTGGTGAGCAGTTCTTC.

The V call is TRBV29-1, the J call TRBJ2-7; tentatively, D is TRBD1 (5 bases). Deletions cut 5 bases from V and 5 bases from J, with 13 bases between. Germline-derived CDR1 and CDR2 are SQVTM and ANQGSEA. The CDR3 is 12 residues long. The CDR3 DNA follows: TGCAGCGTTACAGGCCTTTCCCACGAGCAGTACTTC. Translating it yields CSVTGLSHEQYF.

As for this clonotype: Since a much larger clone is just one base distant, this may be a read error. The chain is built from TRBV5-1 and TRBJ2-7; tentative D call: TRBD1 (6 bases). Trimming took off 7 bases at V and 3 bases at J, with 17 bases between the two ends. The CDR3 loop spans 14 amino acids. Germline V CDR1 and CDR2: SGHRS, YFSETQ. CDR3 sequence (DNA): TGCGCCAGCGGCACCCGGGACATCCGCTACGAGCAGTACTTC. Translated, it gives CASGTRDIRYEQYF.

As to this clonotype: A read error may be the cause here, since a much bigger clone is one base away. The gene calls are TRBV14 and TRBJ2-7; tentatively, D is TRBD2 (6 bases). This CDR3 has 14 amino acids. Deletions cut 4 bases from V and 7 bases from J, with 17 bases between. Per the germline V gene, CDR1 is SGHDN and CDR2 is FVKESK. CDR3 region: CASSPWDSYNEQYF. The DNA of the CDR3 is TGTGCCAGCAGCCCCTGGGACTCGTACAATGAGCAGTACTTC.

This clonotype was detected many times. V gene TRBV29-1 combines with J gene TRBJ2-1, with 7 bases matching TRBD1. The CDR3 runs 13 residues. J gave up 4 bases and V 3 bases, and 3 bases lay outside the gene matches. The germline CDR1 and CDR2 sequences are SQVTM and ANQGSEA. The CDR3 protein is CSVDNRGYNEQFF. As DNA, the CDR3 is TGCAGCGTTGACAACAGGGGATACAATGAGCAGTTCTTC.

This clonotype has ten or more counts. The chain joins TRBV5-8 to TRBJ2-4; D not certain. The CDR3 has 13 residues. With 6 bases removed from V and 4 bases from J, the gap between germline ends came to 11 bases. Germline-derived CDR1 and CDR2 are SGHTS and YDEGEE. The CDR3 spells CASTRSTKNIQYF. In nucleotides, the CDR3 is TGTGCCAGCACCCGGTCCACTAAAAACATTCAGTACTTC.

The chain links TRBV9 to TRBJ1-1; 7 bases fit TRBD1. The V gene end was trimmed by 4 bases and the J gene end by 3 bases; junction bases not matched to a gene: 6. Germline CDR1 reads SGDLS; CDR2 reads YYNGEE. This CDR3 is 14 amino acids long. The CDR3 protein is CASSPSGGYTEAFF. CDR3 bases: TGTGCCAGCAGCCCCTCAGGGGGGTACACTGAAGCTTTCTTT.